This T cell receptor (beta chain) was recovered during a study of control samples from healthy donors and cancer patients. The CDR3 is 15 amino acids. Germline V gene data show CDR1 as MNHNS and CDR2 as SASEGT. V was trimmed by 1 base and J by 2 bases, leaving 9 bases between them. TCRdb keeps only in-frame clones here, not all; method: immunoSEQ multiplex PCR. The table includes roughly 220,000 clones, about 93% detected once. V and J are TRBV6-1 and TRBJ2-1; D gene unclear. The source material was blood. The source of this sequence is a man in his forties or fifties in good health. DNA for the CDR3: TGTGCCAGCAGTGAAGGGTCAAGGCCCTACAATGAGCAGTTCTTC. It specifies CASSEGSRPYNEQFF.